This section outlines one T cell receptor beta chain sequence together with its context. Antigen specificity is unknown. PCR involved 60 Vbeta and 13 Jbeta primers. TCRdb's copy holds only in-frame clones and misses some; the assay was immunoSEQ multiplex PCR. Recorded for this sample: 140,000 to 150,000 clones. The data were obtained in a study of cytomegalovirus exposure and HLA in healthy donors. V lost 4 bases and J 0 bases, leaving 10 bases between the germline ends. The V gene's germline CDR1 is SGDLS and CDR2 YYNGEE. This CDR3 has 14 amino acids. General study points: Upon later analysis, HLA-associated TCR beta chains proved more clonally expanded than other, equally common chains. In a later analysis, at a false discovery rate of 0.05, under 20,000 TCR beta sequences were associated with HLA alleles. There was a cluster of highly shared sequence variants that was likely a sequencing artifact.

This chain uses TRBV9 with TRBJ1-1; TRBD1 might be the D (5 bases). The sequence was collected from a male donor in good health and CMV-seronegative. Sequenced material: PBMCs. CDR3 sequence: CASSPWGVNTEAFF. In DNA form, the CDR3 reads TGTGCCAGCAGCCCATGGGGGGTGAACACTGAAGCTTTCTTT.